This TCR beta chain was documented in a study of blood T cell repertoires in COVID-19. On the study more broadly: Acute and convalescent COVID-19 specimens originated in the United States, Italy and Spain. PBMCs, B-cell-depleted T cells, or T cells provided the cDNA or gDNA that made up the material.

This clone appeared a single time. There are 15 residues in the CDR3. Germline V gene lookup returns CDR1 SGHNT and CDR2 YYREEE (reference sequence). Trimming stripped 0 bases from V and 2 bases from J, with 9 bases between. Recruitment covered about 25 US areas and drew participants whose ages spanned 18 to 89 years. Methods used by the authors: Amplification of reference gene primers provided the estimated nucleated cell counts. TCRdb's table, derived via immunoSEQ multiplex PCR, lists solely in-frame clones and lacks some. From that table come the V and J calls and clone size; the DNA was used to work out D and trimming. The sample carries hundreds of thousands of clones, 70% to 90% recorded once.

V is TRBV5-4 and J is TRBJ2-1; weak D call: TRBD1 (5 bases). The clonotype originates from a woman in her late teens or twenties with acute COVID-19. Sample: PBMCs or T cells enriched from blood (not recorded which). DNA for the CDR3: TGTGCCAGCAGCTTGGAAGGCAGGGCCTACAATGAGCAGTTCTTC. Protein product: CASSLEGRAYNEQFF.